This T cell receptor (beta chain) is drawn from a study of identical twins. TCRdb used MiXCR to reprocess the 5' RACE reads, holding one entry per CDR3 protein. The data show 400,000 to 500,000 distinct CDR3 sequences, around an eighth seen once. This clonotype turned up a few times. Germline values: CDR1 LNHNV, CDR2 YYDKDF (reference sequence). V was cut by 1 base and J by 1 base, with 11 bases left in between. This CDR3 has 15 amino acids. Another study also made use of these data, one on yellow fever vaccine responses in identical twins.

The sequencing input was CD4+ T cells sorted from blood. V is TRBV15 and J is TRBJ2-7; D perhaps matches TRBD1 (6 bases). This receptor was taken from a woman under 30 in good health. The CDR3: CATSRGGTPSYEQYF. Here the CDR3 DNA reads TGTGCCACCAGCAGAGGGGGGACACCTTCCTACGAGCAGTACTTC.